This TCR beta chain comes out of a study of human T cells and chemical hapten exposure. Overall study results and limits: Patch test score was positively correlated with the counts of TCRs that had expanded at PT1.

The time point denotes: pre-sensitization, week 0. Treatment noted: therapeutic diphenylcyclopropenone sensitization with weekly scalp DPC. The library tagged individual cDNA molecules with unique molecular identifiers. Using its own MiXCR run on the RACE reads, TCRdb lists one record per CDR3 protein. The sample has approximately 400,000 distinct CDR3 sequences, 4.5% to 6% seen once; the top ten hold approximately 2.8%. This clonotype showed up just a few times. What it binds is not known. Trimming stripped 0 bases from V and 5 bases from J, with 13 bases between. CDR3 size: 15 residues. Germline V CDR1 and CDR2: MNHEY, SMNVEV (reference sequence).

The chain couples TRBV27 to TRBJ2-5; possibly TRBD1 for D (5 bases). This sample comprised whole blood, obtained in connection with sensitization to the hapten diphenylcyclopropenone (DPC). This receptor was obtained from a woman aged 45 to 65 with alopecia areata. Some clones in this sample may be carry-over from other donors' samples. The CDR3 sequence: CASSLSGPSRETQYF. The CDR3 nucleotides are TGTGCCAGCAGTTTATCGGGGCCCTCTCGGGAGACCCAGTACTTC.